One and the same sample provided the 24 T cell receptor beta chains below, sequenced in a study of preoperative IRX-2 immunotherapy in early breast cancer. Treatment defined: preoperative locoregional IRX-2 cytokine immunotherapy. Profiled with immunoSEQ multiplex PCR; TCRdb holds only in-frame clones, not every one. The sample carries about 23,000 clones, 85% to 95% recorded once. Sequenced material: tumor tissue, taken after IRX-2 immunotherapy. The receptors stem from a human donor with breast cancer.

The chain carries TRBV2 and TRBJ2-3; no firm D call. Germline CDR1 SNHLY, CDR2 FYNNEI. V was clipped by 8 bases and J by 1 base, with 4 bases between them. The CDR3 totals 11 residues. The CDR3 bases are TGTGCCAGCCCAGGCACAGATACGCAGTATTTT. It encodes CASPGTDTQYF.

J is TRBJ2-5 and V is TRBV5-1, with no clear D. CDR1 SGHRS and CDR2 YFSETQ come from the germline V gene. The CDR3 has 14 amino acids. V dropped 4 bases and J dropped 3 bases, with 13 bases sitting between them. CDR3 sequence reads: CASSLGVREETQYF. The CDR3 DNA reads as TGCGCCAGCAGCCTTGGGGTAAGAGAAGAGACCCAGTACTTC.

The sample holds one count of this clone. The chain links TRBV5-4 to TRBJ1-4, with D perhaps TRBD1 (5 bases). V was pared by 10 bases and J by 7 bases, with 26 bases between. The CDR3 spans 16 residues. Germline V lookup: CDR1 SGHNT, CDR2 YYREEE (reference sequence). Written as DNA, the CDR3 is TGTGCCTTTACCCTAGGGTCGGGGATCGGGGGTGAAAAACTGTTTTTT. Protein: CAFTLGSGIGGEKLFF.

The chain couples TRBV4-3 to TRBJ2-2; 16 positions match TRBD2. Germline trimming cut 5 bases from V and 5 bases from J; bases unmatched to any gene: 8. The CDR3 covers 18 residues. Germline V lookup: CDR1 LGHNA, CDR2 YSLEER. In DNA, the CDR3 is TGCGCCAGCAGCAGGAAGGGACTAGCGGGAGGGGGTACCGGGGAGCTGTTTTTT. Amino acids: CASSRKGLAGGGTGELFF.

V is TRBV28 and J is TRBJ2-7, with D possibly being TRBD1 or TRBD2 (6 bases each). The V gene lost 7 bases and the J gene lost 2 bases, with 15 bases spanning the gap. Per the germline V gene, CDR1 is MDHEN and CDR2 is SYDVKM. This CDR3 is built from 14 residues. CDR3 DNA sequence: TGTGCCAGCATATACGGGGGACACCCCTACGAGCAGTACTTC. This translates into CASIYGGHPYEQYF.

The V and J genes are TRBV6-6 and TRBJ1-5; D perhaps matches TRBD1 (5 bases). Trimming took off 2 bases at V and 7 bases at J, with 12 bases between the two ends. The CDR3 loop spans 14 amino acids. CDR1 and CDR2 (germline): MNHNY, SVGAGI (reference sequence). The CDR3 loop is CASSYRRGWQPQHF. The CDR3 DNA follows: TGTGCCAGCAGTTACAGGCGGGGGTGGCAGCCCCAGCATTTT.

This chain uses TRBV5-1 with TRBJ2-2, with 13 bases lining up with TRBD2. Germline V gene data show CDR1 as SGHRS and CDR2 as YFSETQ. The J segment lost 0 bases and the V segment lost 7 bases, leaving 3 bases of the junction unmatched. The CDR3 runs to 16 residues. Here the CDR3 DNA reads TGCGCCAGCGGGACTAGCGGGACCGCGAACACCGGGGAGCTGTTTTTT. Translating gives CASGTSGTANTGELFF.

The chain links TRBV7-3 to TRBJ2-7, with TRBD1 matching 11 bases. This CDR3 comprises 14 residues. The V and J ends lost 6 bases and 3 bases, in that order; junction bases with no gene match: 4. Germline-derived CDR1 and CDR2 are SGHTA and FQGTGA. CDR3 in amino acids: CASRRDRGNYEQYF. CDR3 in DNA: TGTGCCAGCAGACGGGACAGGGGGAACTACGAGCAGTACTTC.

This sequence joins TRBV9 and TRBJ2-5; 9 bases fit TRBD1. With V trimmed by 4 bases and J by 4 bases, 11 bases remained unmatched. This CDR3 comprises 16 residues. Germline values: CDR1 SGDLS, CDR2 YYNGEE. CDR3 amino acids: CASSPPPGTGRETQYF. As DNA, the CDR3 is TGTGCCAGCAGCCCCCCCCCAGGGACAGGGCGAGAGACCCAGTACTTC. The variable domain in full, completed from reference TRBV9 and TRBJ2-5, reads DSGVTQTPKHLITATGQRVTLRCSPRSGDLSVYWYQQSLDQGLQFLIQYYNGEERAKGNILERFSAQQFPDLHSELNLSSLELGDSALYFCASSPPPGTGRETQYFGPGTRLLVL.

J is TRBJ2-2 and V is TRBV25-1; TRBD2 agrees at 7 bases. The germline CDR1 and CDR2 sequences are MGHDK and SYGVNS. The CDR3 has 16 residues. Losses at the gene ends were 2 bases for V and 0 bases for J; bases not matched to a gene: 3. CDR3 nucleotides: TGTGCCAGCAGTGAAATGAGCGGGGCGAACACCGGGGAGCTGTTTTTT. Translating gives CASSEMSGANTGELFF.

The V call is TRBV29-1, the J call TRBJ2-5; D uncertain. This CDR3 contains 13 residues. With 3 bases removed from V and 1 base from J, the gap between germline ends came to 9 bases. In germline, CDR1 is SQVTM, CDR2 ANQGSEA. CDR3 loop: CSVEGRTQETQYF. In DNA form, the CDR3 reads TGCAGCGTTGAGGGCAGGACCCAAGAGACCCAGTACTTC.

V and J are TRBV7-9 and TRBJ2-1; 7 nucleotides match TRBD2. Germline trimming cut 3 bases from V and 3 bases from J; bases unmatched to any gene: 5. There are 15 residues in the CDR3. The germline V gene encodes CDR1 SEHNR and CDR2 FQNEAQ (reference sequence). The CDR3 nucleotides read TGTGCCAGCAGCTTCACCGGGGGGATCTACAATGAGCAGTTCTTC. It yields the protein CASSFTGGIYNEQFF.

This chain uses TRBV7-9 with TRBJ2-2; D possibly corresponds to TRBD2 (5 bases). Trimming removed 10 bases from V and 3 bases from J, with 12 bases in between. The CDR3 extends over 13 amino acids. Germline V gives CDR1 SEHNR, CDR2 FQNEAQ (reference sequence). The DNA for the CDR3 is TGTGCCAACGAAACGGGGTACACCGGGGAGCTGTTTTTT. It specifies CANETGYTGELFF.

This rearrangement joins TRBV4-3 to TRBJ2-1; D remains unclear. Germline V gene lookup returns CDR1 LGHNA and CDR2 YSLEER. CDR3 size: 14 residues. Trimming took off 0 bases at V and 5 bases at J, with 8 bases between the two ends. CDR3 protein: CASSQEGIHNEQFF. The CDR3 bases are TGCGCCAGCAGCCAAGAAGGGATCCACAATGAGCAGTTCTTC.

The rearrangement joins TRBV15 to TRBJ1-5; unclear D gene. Trimming removed 3 bases from V and 6 bases from J, with 9 bases in between. Looked up from germline, CDR1 is LNHNV and CDR2 is YYDKDF (reference sequence). This CDR3 spans 13 amino acids. For the CDR3, the DNA is TGTGCCACCAGCAGGGGGTGGGGTCAGCCCCAGCATTTT. It codes for CATSRGWGQPQHF.

This clone has only one observation. The rearrangement joins TRBV6-1 to TRBJ2-3, with 11 positions matching TRBD2. The trim removed 6 bases at V and 2 bases at J, leaving 4 bases unmatched. Looked up from germline, CDR1 is MNHNS and CDR2 is SASEGT. This CDR3 contains 15 residues. CDR3 residues: CASRGTSGHTDTQYF. Written as DNA, the CDR3 is TGTGCCAGCAGGGGGACTAGCGGACACACAGATACGCAGTATTTT.

V and J are TRBV19 and TRBJ2-2; no clear D gene. The V and J ends lost 4 bases and 0 bases respectively, with 12 bases between them. The germline V gene encodes CDR1 LNHDA and CDR2 SQIVND (reference sequence). The CDR3 has 16 residues. The CDR3 sequence: CASSKLFTANTGELFF. Written as DNA, the CDR3 is TGTGCCAGTAGTAAATTGTTTACCGCGAACACCGGGGAGCTGTTTTTT.

The V and J genes are TRBV9 and TRBJ1-1; 7 bases fit TRBD1. Germline assignment: CDR1 SGDLS and CDR2 YYNGEE. The trim removed 3 bases at V and 1 base at J, leaving 9 bases unmatched. The CDR3 has 16 amino acids. In DNA, the CDR3 is TGTGCCAGCAGCGGACCCCCGACAGGGAGGAACACTGAAGCTTTCTTT. Residues: CASSGPPTGRNTEAFF.

This chain uses TRBV5-1 with TRBJ1-6, with D unresolved. Germline CDR1 SGHRS, CDR2 YFSETQ. V was pared by 0 bases and J by 10 bases, with 8 bases between. The CDR3 runs 13 residues. CDR3 residues: CASSLEMGSPLHF. The CDR3 nucleotides are TGCGCCAGCAGCTTGGAGATGGGGTCACCCCTCCACTTT.

The chain carries TRBV15 and TRBJ1-1, with 9 bases aligning to TRBD1. The germline CDR1 and CDR2 sequences are LNHNV and YYDKDF (reference sequence). The ends lost 1 base at V and 5 bases at J; junction bases unmatched: 11. CDR3 length: 17 amino acids. The DNA for the CDR3 is TGTGCCACCAGCAGAGTTCGGGCACAGGGGGCAGGTACTGAAGCTTTCTTT. Amino acid sequence: CATSRVRAQGAGTEAFF. Using reference TRBV15 and TRBJ1-1 for the parts outside the CDR3, the full variable domain is DAMVIQNPRYQVTQFGKPVTLSCSQTLNHNVMYWYQQKSSQAPKLLFHYYDKDFNNEADTPDNFQSRRPNTSFCFLDIRSPGLGDTAMYLCATSRVRAQGAGTEAFFGQGTRLTVV.

The chain has TRBV18 and TRBJ1-2, with 8 positions matching TRBD1. The germline V gene has CDR1 KGHSH and CDR2 LQKENI. The CDR3 loop spans 14 amino acids. The trim removed 3 bases at V and 0 bases at J, leaving 0 bases unmatched. CDR3 bases: TGTGCCAGCTCACCGGGACAGGCTAACTATGGCTACACCTTC. It encodes CASSPGQANYGYTF.

The V gene is TRBV7-3, the J gene TRBJ2-3, with a tentative D call TRBD1 (6 bases). V was pared by 5 bases and J by 7 bases, with 19 bases between. Germline CDR1 SGHTA, CDR2 FQGTGA. The CDR3 covers 15 residues. Here the CDR3 reads CASSTIQGARYTQYF. Here the CDR3 DNA reads TGTGCCAGCAGCACCATACAGGGTGCACGATATACGCAGTATTTT.

This chain links TRBV2 with TRBJ2-1; 12 positions match TRBD1. Losses at the gene ends were 10 bases for V and 7 bases for J; bases not matched to a gene: 5. The CDR3 is made up of 13 amino acids. Germline V gene sequence: CDR1 SNHLY, CDR2 FYNNEI. DNA of the CDR3: TGTGCCACCCGGGACAGGGGGCAGAATGAGCAGTTCTTC. Translating it yields CATRDRGQNEQFF.

This chain links TRBV13 with TRBJ1-1; D gene uncertain. V was pared by 11 bases and J by 5 bases, with 21 bases between. This CDR3 contains 14 residues. Germline V gene sequence: CDR1 PRHDT, CDR2 FYEKMQ (reference sequence). The CDR3 DNA is TGTGCCTCCTACCAATGGGGAGGTAGGACTGAAGCTTTCTTT. Translating it yields CASYQWGGRTEAFF.